Below are 13 T cell receptor beta chains sequenced from a single sample in a study of blood T cell repertoires in COVID-19. Sequencing used immunoSEQ multiplex PCR; TCRdb keeps in-frame clones, though not all of them. The table has some 91,000 clones, less than 85% seen once. The specimen was peripheral blood. The source is a man in his 70s with acute or convalescent COVID-19.

This clone showed up just a few times. CDR3 residues: CSATRGIGGTDTQYF. In DNA form, the CDR3 reads TGCAGCGCCACGCGGGGTATAGGGGGCACAGATACGCAGTATTTT. This rearrangement joins TRBV29-1 to TRBJ2-3; TRBD2 might be the D (6 bases). V dropped 7 bases and J dropped 1 base, with 18 bases sitting between them. This CDR3 comprises 15 residues. In germline, CDR1 is SQVTM, CDR2 ANQGSEA.

This chain joins TRBV5-8 and TRBJ1-2, with TRBD1 matching 9 bases. The CDR3 runs 14 residues. The germline CDR1 and CDR2 sequences are SGHTS and YDEGEE. J lost 8 bases, V lost 1 base, and 6 bases had no gene match. Written as DNA, the CDR3 is TGTGCCAGCAGCTTGCAAGGGACAGGGAACGGCTACACCTTC. Encoded protein: CASSLQGTGNGYTF.

The CDR3 sequence: CASRPPGQGNTGELFF. CDR3 in DNA: TGTGCTAGTAGACCTCCGGGACAGGGGAACACCGGGGAGCTGTTTTTT. This chain links TRBV12-5 with TRBJ2-2, with 9 bases matching TRBD1. V trimming: 8 bases; J trimming: 1 base; junction bases outside the gene matches: 8. Germline CDR1 reads LGHNT; CDR2 reads FRNRAP. The CDR3 sequence is 16 residues long. Together with reference TRBV12-5 and TRBJ2-2, the CDR3 gives the full variable domain: DARVTQTPRHKVTEMGQEVTMRCQPILGHNTVFWYRQTMMQGLELLAYFRNRAPLDDSGMPKDRFSAEMPDATLATLKIQPSEPRDSAVYFCASRPPGQGNTGELFFGEGSRLTVL.

This clone was counted between two and nine times. The chain has TRBV11-1 and TRBJ1-1, with 9 bases aligning to TRBD1. With V trimmed by 1 base and J by 5 bases, 5 bases remained unmatched. The CDR3 has 15 residues. Germline values: CDR1 SGHAT, CDR2 FQDESV (reference sequence). For the CDR3, the DNA is TGTGCCAGCAGCTTAGAGGGACAGGGTGAGACTGAAGCTTTCTTT. Amino acids: CASSLEGQGETEAFF. Full variable domain (remainder filled in from reference TRBV11-1 and TRBJ1-1): EAEVAQSPRYKITEKSQAVAFWCDPISGHATLYWYRQILGQGPELLVQFQDESVVDDSQLPKDRFSAERLKGVDSTLKIQPAELGDSAMYLCASSLEGQGETEAFFGQGTRLTVV.

V gene TRBV27 combines with J gene TRBJ1-1; 7 nucleotides match TRBD1. V lost 6 bases and J lost 5; bases outside the gene matches: 9. The CDR3 contains 14 residues. Per germline, CDR1 MNHEY and CDR2 SMNVEV (reference sequence). CDR3: CASRVIGGETEAFF. The CDR3 bases are TGTGCCAGCAGGGTAATAGGGGGCGAGACTGAAGCTTTCTTT.

This clone was counted once. V is TRBV19 and J is TRBJ1-5, with 8 bases matching TRBD1. The ends lost 3 bases at V and 6 bases at J; junction bases unmatched: 4. Germline V gene sequence: CDR1 LNHDA, CDR2 SQIVND (reference sequence). The CDR3 length is 14 residues. CDR3 sequence (DNA): TGTGCCAGTAGTATGACAGGGGTTGTTCAGCCCCAGCATTTT. It translates to CASSMTGVVQPQHF.

The gene calls are TRBV27 and TRBJ1-4; D might be TRBD1 (6 bases). The CDR3 covers 15 residues. V was cut by 6 bases and J by 3 bases, with 14 bases left in between. CDR1 is MNHEY and CDR2 is SMNVEV in the germline V gene (reference sequence). CDR3 nucleotide sequence: TGTGCCAGCAGCCAAAGACAGGCACCTAATGAAAAACTGTTTTTT. As protein: CASSQRQAPNEKLFF.

This rearrangement joins TRBV5-1 to TRBJ2-5; 9 bases line up with TRBD2. V lost 2 bases and J lost 5; bases outside the gene matches: 7. CDR1 is SGHRS and CDR2 is YFSETQ in the germline V gene. The CDR3 runs to 15 residues. CDR3 bases: TGCGCCAGCAGCTTAGCGGGGGGATGGACGGAGACCCAGTACTTC. Protein sequence: CASSLAGGWTETQYF.

This clone has more than one count but fewer than ten. The rearrangement uses TRBV6-6 and TRBJ1-1, with D perhaps matching TRBD1 (5 bases). V lost 8 bases and J 4 bases, leaving 14 bases between the germline ends. CDR1 is MNHNY and CDR2 is SVGAGI in the germline V gene (reference sequence). This CDR3 contains 13 residues. The CDR3 nucleotides read TGTGCCAGCGATCTTGGAAGGGGCACTGAAGCTTTCTTT. Translating it yields CASDLGRGTEAFF.

The chain uses TRBV28 and TRBJ1-1; 9 bases agree with TRBD1. This CDR3 contains 16 residues. Losses at the gene ends were 5 bases for V and 4 bases for J; bases not matched to a gene: 11. Germline-derived CDR1 and CDR2 are MDHEN and SYDVKM. Written as DNA, the CDR3 is TGTGCCAGCAGTCCCGCTCCGGGACAGGGAATCACTGAAGCTTTCTTT. Translation gives CASSPAPGQGITEAFF.

Only a few counts were recorded for this clone. The rearrangement joins TRBV7-9 to TRBJ1-2, with D possibly being TRBD1 (6 bases). Trimming left V 4 bases short and J 4 bases short, with 13 bases between. The CDR3 sequence is 14 residues long. CDR1 is SEHNR, CDR2 FQNEAQ, per germline (reference sequence). CDR3 sequence: CASSSEGVRYGYTF. The CDR3 bases are TGTGCCAGCAGCTCCGAGGGGGTCCGCTATGGCTACACCTTC.

The chain combines TRBV28 with TRBJ1-1, with 9 bases that match TRBD1. The CDR3 sequence is 14 residues long. Germline assignment: CDR1 MDHEN and CDR2 SYDVKM. V shed 8 bases, J shed 5 bases, and the junction held 9 bases outside the gene matches. CDR3 sequence: CASGIQGARTEAFF. The CDR3 DNA sequence: TGTGCCAGCGGAATACAGGGGGCGAGAACTGAAGCTTTCTTT.

The count of this clone is one. The V call is TRBV27, the J call TRBJ2-2; D unresolved. Germline lookup yields CDR1 MNHEY and CDR2 SMNVEV (reference sequence). Between the trimmed V and J ends, which lost 1 base and 4 bases, there was a span of 10 bases. The CDR3 sequence is 15 residues long. The CDR3, as DNA: TGTGCCAGCAGTTTATACCGGGTGGGCACCGGGGAGCTGTTTTTT. Translation gives CASSLYRVGTGELFF.